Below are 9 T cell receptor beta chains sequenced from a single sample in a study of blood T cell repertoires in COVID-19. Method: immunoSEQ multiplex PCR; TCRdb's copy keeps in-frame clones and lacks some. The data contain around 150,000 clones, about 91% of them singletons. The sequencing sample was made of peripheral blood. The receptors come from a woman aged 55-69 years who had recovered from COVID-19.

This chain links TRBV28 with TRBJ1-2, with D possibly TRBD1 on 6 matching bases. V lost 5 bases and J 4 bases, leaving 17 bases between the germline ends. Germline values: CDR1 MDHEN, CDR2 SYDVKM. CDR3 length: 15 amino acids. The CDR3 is CASSQGGPPSYGYTF. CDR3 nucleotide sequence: TGTGCCAGCAGTCAAGGGGGACCTCCCTCCTATGGCTACACCTTC.

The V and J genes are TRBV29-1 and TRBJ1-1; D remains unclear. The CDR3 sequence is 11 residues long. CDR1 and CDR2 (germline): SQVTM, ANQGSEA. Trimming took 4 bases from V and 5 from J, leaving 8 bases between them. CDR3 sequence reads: CSVVWRTEAFF. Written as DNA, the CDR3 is TGCAGCGTTGTGTGGAGAACTGAAGCTTTCTTT.

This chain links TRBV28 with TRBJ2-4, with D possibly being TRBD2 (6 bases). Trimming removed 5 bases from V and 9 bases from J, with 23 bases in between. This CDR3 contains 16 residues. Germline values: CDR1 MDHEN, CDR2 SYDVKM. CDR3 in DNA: TGTGCCAGCAGTGGGAACCCGGGGGACGGGGATAGCATTCAGTACTTC. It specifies CASSGNPGDGDSIQYF.

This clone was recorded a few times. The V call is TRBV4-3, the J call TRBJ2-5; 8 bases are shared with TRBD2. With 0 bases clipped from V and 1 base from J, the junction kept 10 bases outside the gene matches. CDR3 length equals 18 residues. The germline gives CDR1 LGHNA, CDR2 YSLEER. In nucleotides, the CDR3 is TGCGCCAGCAGCCAAGAACCCCCCCCTCGGGGGGGCCAAGAGACCCAGTACTTC. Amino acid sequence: CASSQEPPPRGGQETQYF.

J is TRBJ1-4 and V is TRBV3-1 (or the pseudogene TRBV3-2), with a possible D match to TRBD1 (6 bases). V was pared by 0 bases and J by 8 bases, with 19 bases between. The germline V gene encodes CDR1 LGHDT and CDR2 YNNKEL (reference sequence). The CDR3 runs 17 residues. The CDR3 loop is CASSQDISRGRDEKLFF. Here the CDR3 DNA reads TGTGCCAGCAGCCAAGATATCTCCAGGGGTCGTGACGAAAAACTGTTTTTT.

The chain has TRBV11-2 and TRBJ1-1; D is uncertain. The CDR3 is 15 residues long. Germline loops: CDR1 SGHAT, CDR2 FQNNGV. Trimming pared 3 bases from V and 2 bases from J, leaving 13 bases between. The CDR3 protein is CASSFRARGNTEAFF. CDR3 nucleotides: TGTGCCAGCAGCTTTAGGGCCCGGGGAAACACTGAAGCTTTCTTT.

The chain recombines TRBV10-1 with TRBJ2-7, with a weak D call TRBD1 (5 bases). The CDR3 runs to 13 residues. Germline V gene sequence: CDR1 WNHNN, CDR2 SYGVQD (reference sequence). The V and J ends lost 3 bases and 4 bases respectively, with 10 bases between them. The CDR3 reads CASSEQQEYEQYF. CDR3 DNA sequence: TGCGCCAGCAGTGAACAACAGGAGTACGAGCAGTACTTC.

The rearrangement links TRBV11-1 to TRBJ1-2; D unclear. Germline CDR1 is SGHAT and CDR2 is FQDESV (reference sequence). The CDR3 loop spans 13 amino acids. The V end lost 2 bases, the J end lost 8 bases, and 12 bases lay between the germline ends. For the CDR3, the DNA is TGTGCCAGCAGCTTAAGGCGTGGAGAGGGCTACACCTTC. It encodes CASSLRRGEGYTF.

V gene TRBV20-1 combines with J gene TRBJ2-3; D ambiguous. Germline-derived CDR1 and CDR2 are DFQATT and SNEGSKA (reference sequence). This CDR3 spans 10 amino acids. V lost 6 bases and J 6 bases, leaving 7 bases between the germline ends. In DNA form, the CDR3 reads TGCAGTGCCCCACTGGATACGCAGTATTTT. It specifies CSAPLDTQYF.